These 21 T cell receptor beta chains came from one sample sequenced in a study of beta chain features in type 1 diabetes. Study outcomes and limitations: In all four CD4+ subsets, TCRB CDR3 length was significantly, moderately reduced in type 1 diabetes.

The authors reverse transcribed all of the isolated RNA, so sequencing captured expressed TCRB transcripts. Some clones are missing from TCRdb's copy, which holds only in-frame ones; the method was immunoSEQ multiplex PCR. Among under 300,000 clones listed, approximately 10% were seen once. These receptors have no known antigen. Sequenced input: naive CD4+ T cells from blood. Receptors originate from a man aged 25-45 years with type 1 diabetes.

As for this clone: This sample includes further DNA sequences coding for the same CDR3. CDR3 nucleotide sequence: TGTGCCAGCTCACCATCAGGGGACTATGGCTACACCTTC. Encoded protein: CASSPSGDYGYTF. The genes are TRBV18 and TRBJ1-2, with D possibly matching TRBD1 (6 bases). V lost 2 bases to trimming and J lost 3 bases, with 7 bases between them. Germline V gene data show CDR1 as KGHSH and CDR2 as LQKENI. The CDR3 runs to 13 residues.

This clone turned up a few times. The chain links TRBV7-9 to TRBJ2-5; TRBD2 matches 10 bases. Looked up from germline, CDR1 is SEHNR and CDR2 is FQNEAQ (reference sequence). The CDR3 runs to 13 residues. After removal of 5 bases from V and 6 bases from J, the junction contained 3 bases not matched to a gene. CDR3 in DNA: TGTGCCAGCAGCCCTAGCGGGGGACAGACCCAGTACTTC. Its translation: CASSPSGGQTQYF.

This clone was observed a handful of times. The chain employs TRBV18 and TRBJ1-1, with D possibly being TRBD1 (5 bases). Germline-derived CDR1 and CDR2 are KGHSH and LQKENI. The CDR3 sequence is 14 residues long. V lost 2 bases, J lost 2 bases, and 9 bases lay in between. CDR3 in DNA: TGTGCCAGCTCACCAGACAGATTAAACACTGAAGCTTTCTTT. It codes for CASSPDRLNTEAFF. Together with reference TRBV18 and TRBJ1-1, the CDR3 gives the full variable domain: NAGVMQNPRHLVRRRGQEARLRCSPMKGHSHVYWYRQLPEEGLKFMVYLQKENIIDESGMPKERFSAEFPKEGPSILRIQQVVRGDSAAYFCASSPDRLNTEAFFGQGTRLTVV.

The chain employs TRBV2 and TRBJ1-1; 12 bases are a match to TRBD1. J gave up 3 bases and V 10 bases, and 9 bases lay outside the gene matches. The CDR3 spans 15 residues. Germline V gene data show CDR1 as SNHLY and CDR2 as FYNNEI. CDR3 protein: CATTGTGGADTEAFF. As DNA, the CDR3 is TGTGCCACCACCGGGACAGGGGGCGCCGACACTGAAGCTTTCTTT.

This clone was seen a few times. The chain combines TRBV9 with TRBJ1-6, with D perhaps TRBD1 (5 bases). Per germline, CDR1 SGDLS and CDR2 YYNGEE. The V and J ends lost 5 bases and 7 bases respectively, with 16 bases between them. The CDR3 is 15 amino acids. DNA for the CDR3: TGTGCCAGCAGGGTCACCGGGACTGAGAATTCACCCCTCCACTTT. Residues: CASRVTGTENSPLHF.

The chain combines TRBV2 with TRBJ1-2; D is ambiguous. The germline gives CDR1 SNHLY, CDR2 FYNNEI. The CDR3 has 12 amino acids. The germline V and J ends were trimmed by 1 base and 14 bases, with 14 bases remaining between them. DNA for the CDR3: TGTGCCAGCAGTGAAGAATACTGGGCGGGGACCTTC. Amino acids: CASSEEYWAGTF.

V is TRBV4-2 and J is TRBJ1-1; D gene uncertain. This CDR3 has 15 residues. CDR1 LGHNA and CDR2 YNFKEQ come from the germline V gene. V was clipped by 2 bases and J by 5 bases, with 15 bases between them. DNA for the CDR3: TGTGCCAGCAGCCAAAGGCCGAAAAGGCGGACTGAAGCTTTCTTT. Protein sequence: CASSQRPKRRTEAFF.

V is TRBV2 and J is TRBJ2-7, with 7 bases fitting TRBD2. The CDR3 sequence is 14 residues long. Trimming removed 3 bases from V and 6 bases from J; junction bases left unmatched: 8. CDR1 is SNHLY and CDR2 is FYNNEI in the germline V gene. Here the CDR3 DNA reads TGTGCCAGCAGTGAGCTAGCGGAATTCTCCGAGCAGTACTTC. Translated: CASSELAEFSEQYF. Supplemented by reference TRBV2 and TRBJ2-7, the full variable domain reads EPEVTQTPSHQVTQMGQEVILRCVPISNHLYFYWYRQILGQKVEFLVSFYNNEISEKSEIFDDQFSVERPDGSNFTLKIRSTKLEDSAMYFCASSELAEFSEQYFGPGTRLTVT.

The rearrangement uses TRBV5-6 and TRBJ1-5; D is unresolved. V lost 0 bases and J lost 3, with 4 bases in between. Germline CDR1 reads SGHDT; CDR2 reads YYEEEE. The CDR3 loop spans 13 amino acids. The DNA for the CDR3 is TGTGCCAGCAGCTTGGGTCTCAATCAGCCCCAGCATTTT. It codes for CASSLGLNQPQHF.

CDR3 in amino acids: CASSLGPSGGYSEQYF. For the CDR3, the DNA is TGTGCCAGCAGCTTGGGGCCTAGCGGGGGCTATAGCGAGCAGTACTTC. The V and J genes are TRBV5-4 and TRBJ2-7; 10 bases agree with TRBD2. V gave up 0 bases and J gave up 6 bases; unmatched junction bases: 9. This CDR3 contains 16 residues. Looked up from germline, CDR1 is SGHNT and CDR2 is YYREEE (reference sequence).

V gene TRBV9 combines with J gene TRBJ1-2; D is perhaps TRBD1 (5 bases). This CDR3 has 15 amino acids. Germline CDR1 and CDR2: SGDLS and YYNGEE. V lost 1 base, J lost 4 bases, and 14 bases lay in between. As DNA, the CDR3 is TGTGCCAGCAGCGTACTAAAACCAGGGCCCTATGGCTACACCTTC. This encodes CASSVLKPGPYGYTF.

DNA for the CDR3: TGCGCCAGCAGCTTGAAAGGGGACACTGAAGCTTTCTTT. Its protein product is CASSLKGDTEAFF. V and J are TRBV5-1 and TRBJ1-1; D possibly corresponds to TRBD1 (5 bases). Germline V gene sequence: CDR1 SGHRS, CDR2 YFSETQ. Trimming removed 1 base from V and 3 bases from J, with 7 bases in between. This CDR3 is built from 13 residues.

This clone was counted between two and nine times. The chain joins TRBV5-6 to TRBJ2-7; 8 nucleotides agree with TRBD1. The germline V gene encodes CDR1 SGHDT and CDR2 YYEEEE. The CDR3 runs to 13 residues. The ends lost 7 bases at V and 0 bases at J; junction bases unmatched: 3. The CDR3 spells CASGDRTSYEQYF. CDR3 coding DNA: TGTGCCAGCGGGGACAGGACCTCCTACGAGCAGTACTTC.

This clone has more than one count but fewer than ten. The chain has TRBV9 and TRBJ2-1; D unresolved. Trimming left V 0 bases short and J 3 bases short, with 7 bases between. This CDR3 is built from 14 residues. Germline CDR1 SGDLS, CDR2 YYNGEE. The CDR3 DNA reads TGTGCCAGCAGCGTAGTGGCCGTCTACAATGAGCAGTTCTTC. Translating it yields CASSVVAVYNEQFF. Complete variable domain (other parts from reference TRBV9 and TRBJ2-1): DSGVTQTPKHLITATGQRVTLRCSPRSGDLSVYWYQQSLDQGLQFLIQYYNGEERAKGNILERFSAQQFPDLHSELNLSSLELGDSALYFCASSVVAVYNEQFFGPGTRLTVL.

This clone has a handful of counts. The chain combines TRBV28 with TRBJ2-3; TRBD2 matches 8 bases. Per the germline V gene, CDR1 is MDHEN and CDR2 is SYDVKM. The CDR3 sequence is 16 residues long. V was pared by 5 bases and J by 2 bases, with 9 bases of the junction left unmatched. The CDR3 loop reads CASSTPTSGNTDTQYF. In DNA form, the CDR3 reads TGTGCCAGCAGTACCCCTACTAGCGGTAACACAGATACGCAGTATTTT.

The V call is TRBV6-5, the J call TRBJ1-5; TRBD1 might be the D (6 bases). The CDR3 length is 15 residues. CDR1 is MNHEY, CDR2 SVGAGI, per germline. V was pared by 2 bases and J by 3 bases, with 11 bases between. CDR3 bases: TGTGCCAGCAGTTACAGGACAGACATCAATCAGCCCCAGCATTTT. Residues: CASSYRTDINQPQHF.

The table lists this clone with a few counts. The chain uses TRBV6-5 and TRBJ2-1; perhaps TRBD2 as D (5 bases). The V end was cut by 7 bases, the J end by 0 bases, with 13 bases between. The CDR3 contains 15 residues. The germline CDR1 and CDR2 sequences are MNHEY and SVGAGI. CDR3 residues: CASTPPGSSYNEQFF. The CDR3 DNA is TGTGCCAGCACCCCGCCGGGGAGCTCCTACAATGAGCAGTTCTTC.

This clone was counted between two and nine times. CDR3 protein: CASSENRGRFTPPLHF. CDR3 nucleotides: TGTGCCAGCTCGGAAAACAGGGGGCGCTTCACACCACCCCTCCACTTT. The chain combines TRBV18 with TRBJ1-6, with 9 bases fitting TRBD1. J was trimmed by 11 bases and V by 6 bases; bases with no gene match: 14. The CDR3 extends over 16 amino acids. The germline V gene encodes CDR1 KGHSH and CDR2 LQKENI. Full variable domain (rest looked up from reference TRBV18 and TRBJ1-6): NAGVMQNPRHLVRRRGQEARLRCSPMKGHSHVYWYRQLPEEGLKFMVYLQKENIIDESGMPKERFSAEFPKEGPSILRIQQVVRGDSAAYFCASSENRGRFTPPLHFGNGTRLTVT.

The gene calls are TRBV18 and TRBJ2-5; tentatively, D is TRBD1 (6 bases). In germline, CDR1 is KGHSH, CDR2 LQKENI. The V end was cut by 4 bases, the J end by 4 bases, with 16 bases between. The CDR3 loop spans 15 amino acids. The CDR3 protein is CASSQPTGIRETQYF. The CDR3 nucleotides are TGTGCCAGCTCACAACCGACAGGAATCCGAGAGACCCAGTACTTC.

This clone showed up just a few times. This chain connects TRBV7-3 to TRBJ2-1, with D unresolved. In germline, CDR1 is SGHTA, CDR2 FQGTGA. The V gene lost 3 bases and the J gene lost 8 bases, with 11 bases spanning the gap. The CDR3 is made up of 13 amino acids. As DNA, the CDR3 is TGTGCCAGCAGCTTCATGGGCGCCGATGAGCAGTTCTTC. It encodes CASSFMGADEQFF.

The V and J genes are TRBV2 and TRBJ1-6; no clear D. V was trimmed by 3 bases and J by 11 bases, leaving 14 bases between them. Germline CDR1 and CDR2: SNHLY and FYNNEI. There are 14 residues in the CDR3. This CDR3 reads CASSDSTTLTPLHF. The CDR3 DNA reads as TGTGCCAGCAGTGACTCCACGACTTTGACACCCCTCCACTTT. The full variable domain, completed using reference TRBV2 and TRBJ1-6, is EPEVTQTPSHQVTQMGQEVILRCVPISNHLYFYWYRQILGQKVEFLVSFYNNEISEKSEIFDDQFSVERPDGSNFTLKIRSTKLEDSAMYFCASSDSTTLTPLHFGNGTRLTVT.